The 4 T cell receptor beta chains below come from one sample, sequenced in a study of beta chain features in type 1 diabetes (dated by TCRdb to the late 2010s). Libraries were constructed by the immunoSEQ multiplex PCR assay. The entire amount of isolated RNA was reverse transcribed using the High Capacity cDNA Reverse Transcription Kit, so the sequenced TCRB transcripts were expressed ones. As stored in TCRdb, this immuneACCESS dataset retains in-frame rearrangements with V and J assigned. A fraction of the clones does not appear; measured against another copy, unresolved V genes explain less than half of the discrepancy, and the remainder lacks a known reason. This sample has about 320,000 clones in its table, and around 15% of those were observed once. 6.7% of the sample is in the top ten clones. Sequencing used central memory CD4+ T cells from blood. Receptors originate from a young man in good health.

The CDR3 sequence: CASSKERGQVSYEQYV. The CDR3 DNA reads as TGTGCCAGCAGCAAAGAGAGGGGACAGGTAAGTTACGAGCAGTACGTC. The chain is built from TRBV21-1 and TRBJ2-7; the table's D call, TRBD1, was not checked against the DNA. TRBV21-1 constitutes a pseudogene. CDR3 size: 16 residues.

This clone occurred many times. This chain joins TRBV6-1 and TRBJ2-7; TRBD2 aligns across 7 bases. The CDR3 spans 15 residues. The junction had 11 bases not matched to a gene; V was cut back by 2 bases and J by 7 bases. Germline-derived CDR1 and CDR2 are MNHNS and SASEGT. CDR3 residues: CASSEYGRPPGEQYV. Here the CDR3 DNA reads TGTGCCAGCAGTGAATACGGGAGGCCGCCTGGGGAGCAGTACGTC.

V and J are TRBV5-1 and TRBJ2-1; 10 positions agree with TRBD2. CDR1 and CDR2 from the germline V gene are SGHRS and YFSETQ. Germline trimming cut 1 base from V and 7 bases from J; bases unmatched to any gene: 11. The CDR3 length is 17 residues. The CDR3 nucleotides are TGCGCCAGCAGCTTGTTCCTCACTAGCGGGAATTCTAATGAGCAGTTCTTC. As protein: CASSLFLTSGNSNEQFF.

The chain is built from TRBV10-3 and TRBJ2-3; perhaps TRBD2 as D (5 bases). The CDR3 spans 12 residues. Germline CDR1 and CDR2: ENHRY and SYGVKD. V was clipped by 10 bases and J by 1 base, with 9 bases between them. The CDR3 reads CASKAGTDTQYF. The CDR3 nucleotides are TGTGCCAGCAAAGCGGGCACAGATACGCAGTATTTT.